Listed below are T cell receptor beta chains from one sample, sequenced in a study of T cell repertoires in cytomegalovirus infection. TCRdb independently ran MiXCR on the reads; one entry per CDR3 protein. This sample has about 180,000 distinct CDR3 sequences, with around an eighth found just once. Sequenced: PBMCs. The receptor set was obtained from a human donor in good health (CMV status not recorded). Some clones in this sample may be carry-over from other donors' samples. CDR3s include the opening cysteine and the closing phenylalanine or tryptophan. D genes are given only for firm matches. Size is stated for part of the rows, as once, few or many counts, or as a class when the clone is expanded.

v_gene: TRBV12-3/TRBV12-4
abundance: NA
d_gene: NA
len: 15
j_gene: TRBJ1-3
CDR3aa: CASSLTDHSGNTIYF
CDR3nt: TGTGCCAGCAGCCTGACAGACCACTCTGGAAACACCATATATTTT

v_gene: TRBV7-2
abundance: many
d_gene: TRBD1
len: 16
j_gene: TRBJ1-2
CDR3aa: CASSSGGIAGGYGYTF
CDR3nt: TGTGCCAGCAGCTCAGGGGGCATTGCGGGGGGCTATGGCTACACCTTC

v_gene: TRBV7-2
abundance: many
d_gene: NA
len: 18
j_gene: TRBJ1-1
CDR3aa: CASSPGGRVGVMNTEAFF
CDR3nt: TGTGCCAGCAGCCCTGGGGGCAGGGTAGGGGTGATGAACACTGAAGCTTTCTTT

v_gene: TRBV28
abundance: many
d_gene: TRBD1
len: 15
j_gene: TRBJ1-5
CDR3aa: CASRLNRGLNQPQHF
CDR3nt: TGTGCCAGCAGGCTTAACAGGGGGCTTAATCAGCCCCAGCATTTT

v_gene: TRBV7-2
abundance: many
d_gene: NA
len: 13
j_gene: TRBJ2-7
CDR3aa: CASSLAQALEQYF
CDR3nt: TGTGCCAGCAGCTTAGCGCAGGCGCTCGAGCAGTACTTC

v_gene: TRBV12-3/TRBV12-4
abundance: NA
d_gene: NA
len: 20
j_gene: TRBJ1-2
CDR3aa: CASSGGFVPPPGQDDYGYTF
CDR3nt: TGTGCCAGCAGTGGGGGGTTCGTCCCGCCCCCCGGGCAGGATGACTATGGCTACACCTTC

v_gene: TRBV12-3/TRBV12-4
abundance: NA
d_gene: NA
len: 14
j_gene: TRBJ2-3
CDR3aa: CASSHRPAIDTQYF
CDR3nt: TGTGCCAGCAGTCATCGACCAGCGATAGATACGCAGTATTTT

v_gene: TRBV12-3/TRBV12-4
abundance: NA
d_gene: TRBD1
len: 16
j_gene: TRBJ2-2
CDR3aa: CASSPGTGGSTGELFF
CDR3nt: TGTGCCAGCAGCCCCGGGACAGGGGGAAGCACCGGGGAGCTGTTTTTT

v_gene: TRBV7-2
abundance: NA
d_gene: NA
len: 15
j_gene: TRBJ2-7
CDR3aa: CASSITGTPVYEQYF
CDR3nt: TGTGCCAGCAGCATAACCGGGACACCCGTTTACGAGCAGTACTTC

v_gene: TRBV20-1
abundance: NA
d_gene: TRBD1
len: 14
j_gene: TRBJ1-1
CDR3aa: CSARRTGPTAEAFF
CDR3nt: TGCAGTGCCAGAAGGACAGGGCCAACGGCTGAAGCTTTCTTT

v_gene: TRBV7-2
abundance: many
d_gene: TRBD2
len: 17
j_gene: TRBJ2-7
CDR3aa: CASSLGTSGRGSYEQYF
CDR3nt: TGTGCCAGCAGCTTAGGGACTAGCGGGAGAGGTTCCTACGAGCAGTACTTC

v_gene: TRBV7-9
abundance: NA
d_gene: NA
len: 16
j_gene: TRBJ2-1
CDR3aa: CASSLVVRSSYNEQFF
CDR3nt: TGTGCCAGCAGCTTAGTAGTTCGGAGCTCCTACAATGAGCAGTTCTTC

v_gene: TRBV20-1
abundance: NA
d_gene: TRBD1
len: 14
j_gene: TRBJ1-1
CDR3aa: CSARKGTGGSEAFF
CDR3nt: TGCAGTGCTCGAAAAGGGACAGGGGGCTCTGAAGCTTTCTTT

v_gene: TRBV29-1
abundance: many
d_gene: NA
len: 13
j_gene: TRBJ2-1
CDR3aa: CSVETGRKDEQFF
CDR3nt: TGCAGCGTTGAAACAGGGCGTAAGGATGAGCAGTTCTTC

v_gene: TRBV5-4
abundance: many
d_gene: NA
len: 13
j_gene: TRBJ2-2
CDR3aa: CASSRELTGELFF
CDR3nt: TGTGCCAGCAGTAGGGAGCTCACCGGGGAGCTGTTTTTT

v_gene: TRBV29-1
abundance: few
d_gene: TRBD1
len: 14
j_gene: TRBJ1-1
CDR3aa: CSAEGGGKDTEAFF
CDR3nt: TGCAGCGCGGAGGGAGGGGGCAAGGACACTGAAGCTTTCTTT

v_gene: TRBV4-3
abundance: NA
d_gene: TRBD1
len: 16
j_gene: TRBJ1-4
CDR3aa: CASSQQGGGASEKLFF
CDR3nt: TGCGCCAGCAGCCAACAAGGAGGGGGCGCGAGTGAAAAACTGTTTTTT